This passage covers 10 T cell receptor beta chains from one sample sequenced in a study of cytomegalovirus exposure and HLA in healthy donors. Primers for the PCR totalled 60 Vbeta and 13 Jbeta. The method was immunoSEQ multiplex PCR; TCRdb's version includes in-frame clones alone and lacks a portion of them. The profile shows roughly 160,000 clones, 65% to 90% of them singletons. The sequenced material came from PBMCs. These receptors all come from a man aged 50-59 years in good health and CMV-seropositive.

The CDR3, as DNA: TGTGCCTTAAGACAGGGAATCGGGGAGCTGTTTTTT. Protein sequence: CALRQGIGELFF. The rearrangement links TRBV30 to TRBJ2-2; 7 bases match TRBD1. Germline V gene sequence: CDR1 GTSNPN, CDR2 SVGIG (reference sequence). The CDR3 extends over 12 amino acids. The V and J ends lost 7 bases and 7 bases, in that order; junction bases with no gene match: 6. Based on the CDR3 plus reference TRBV30 and TRBJ2-2, the full variable domain is SQTIHQWPATLVQPVGSPLSLECTVEGTSNPNLYWYRQAAGRGLQLLFYSVGIGQISSEVPQNLSASRPQDRQFILSSKKLLLSDSGFYLCALRQGIGELFFGEGSRLTVL.

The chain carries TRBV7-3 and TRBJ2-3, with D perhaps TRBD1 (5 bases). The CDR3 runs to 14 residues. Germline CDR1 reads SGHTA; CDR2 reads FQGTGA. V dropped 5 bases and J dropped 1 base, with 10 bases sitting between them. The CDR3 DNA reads TGTGCCAGCAGCGGGGCTGCGGGCACAGATACGCAGTATTTT. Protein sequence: CASSGAAGTDTQYF.

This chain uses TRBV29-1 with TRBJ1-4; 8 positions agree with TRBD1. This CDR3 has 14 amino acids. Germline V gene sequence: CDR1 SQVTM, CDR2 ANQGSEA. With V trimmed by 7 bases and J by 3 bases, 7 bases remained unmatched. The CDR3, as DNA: TGCAGCGCGACAGGGGATTCTCCTAATGAAAAACTGTTTTTT. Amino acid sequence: CSATGDSPNEKLFF.

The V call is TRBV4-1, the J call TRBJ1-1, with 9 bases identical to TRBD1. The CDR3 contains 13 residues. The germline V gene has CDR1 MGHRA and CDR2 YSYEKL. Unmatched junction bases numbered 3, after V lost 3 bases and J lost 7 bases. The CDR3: CASSQGTGYEAFF. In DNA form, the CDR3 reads TGCGCCAGCAGCCAGGGGACAGGGTATGAAGCTTTCTTT.

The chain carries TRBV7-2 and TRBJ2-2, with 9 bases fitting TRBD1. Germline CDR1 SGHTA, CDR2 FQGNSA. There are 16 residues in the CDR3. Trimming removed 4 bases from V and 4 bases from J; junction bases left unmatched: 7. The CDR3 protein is CASSYGTGSFTGELFF. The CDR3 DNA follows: TGTGCCAGCAGCTATGGGACAGGGTCATTCACCGGGGAGCTGTTTTTT.

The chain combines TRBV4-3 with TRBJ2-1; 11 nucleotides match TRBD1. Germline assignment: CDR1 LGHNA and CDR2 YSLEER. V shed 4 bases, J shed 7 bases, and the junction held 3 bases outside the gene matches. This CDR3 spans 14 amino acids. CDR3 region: CASSPGTGGNEQFF. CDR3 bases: TGCGCCAGCAGCCCGGGGACAGGGGGGAATGAGCAGTTCTTC.

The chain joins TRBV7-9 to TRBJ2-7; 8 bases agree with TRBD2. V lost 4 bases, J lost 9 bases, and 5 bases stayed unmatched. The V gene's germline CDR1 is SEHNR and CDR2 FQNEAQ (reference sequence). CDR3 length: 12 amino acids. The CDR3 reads CASSYREGRQYF. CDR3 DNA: TGTGCCAGCAGCTATCGGGAGGGGCGGCAGTACTTC.

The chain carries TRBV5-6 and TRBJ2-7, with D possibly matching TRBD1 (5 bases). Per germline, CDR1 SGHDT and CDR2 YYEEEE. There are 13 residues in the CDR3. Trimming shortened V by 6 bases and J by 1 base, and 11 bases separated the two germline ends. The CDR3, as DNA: TGTGCCAGCACCCCCTCAGGGTCCTACGAGCAGTACTTC. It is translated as CASTPSGSYEQYF.

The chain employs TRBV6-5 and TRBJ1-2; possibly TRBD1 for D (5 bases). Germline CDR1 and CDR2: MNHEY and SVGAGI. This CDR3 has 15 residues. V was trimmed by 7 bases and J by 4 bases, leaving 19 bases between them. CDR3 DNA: TGTGCCAGCACCTATCGTGGGGGGTTTAGCTATGGCTACACCTTC. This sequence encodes CASTYRGGFSYGYTF.

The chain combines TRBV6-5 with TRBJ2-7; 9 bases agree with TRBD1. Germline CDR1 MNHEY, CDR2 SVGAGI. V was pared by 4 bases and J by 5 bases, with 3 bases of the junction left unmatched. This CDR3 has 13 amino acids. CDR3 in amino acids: CASSSDRGHEQYF. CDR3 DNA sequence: TGTGCCAGCAGTTCGGACAGGGGCCACGAGCAGTACTTC.